This T cell receptor (beta chain) came from a study of blood T cells in healthy people across ages. Germline CDR1 is KGHSY and CDR2 is FQNENV. Between the trimmed V and J ends, which lost 2 bases and 8 bases, there was a span of 9 bases. The CDR3 is 12 residues long. For the second PCR, which ran for about 6 to 11 cycles, a sample-barcoded 5' primer and a J-beta primer mix were used. From the 5' RACE reads, TCRdb called clonotypes with MiXCR, one entry per CDR3 protein. The repertoire consists of 720,000 or so distinct CDR3 sequences, with less than 45% occurring once and the leading ten covering around 30%. This clonotype was seen a handful of times. As yet, its antigen is unknown. Each sample gave at least 6.5 million isolated PBMCs. Study outcomes and limitations: PBMCs went unsorted, and a conclusive naive versus antigen-experienced comparison was therefore prevented.

This receptor was obtained from an elderly man in good health. Sequenced material: blood. This chain joins TRBV16 and TRBJ1-2, with unresolved D. The DNA for the CDR3 is TGTGCCAGCAGCCAAGGAGGGTTCGGCTACACCTTC. This encodes CASSQGGFGYTF.